Reported below is one T cell receptor beta chain. Its antigen is as yet unknown. This sample stems from a study of shared clonotypes between healthy human individuals. Findings and limits, study-wide: Represented diversity, genetic and exposure-history alike, was limited by few donors.

Genomic DNA per cell subset filled all wells of several immunoSEQ plates. Sequencing on ten immunoSEQ deep assay plates was performed for unsorted PBMC DNA. Assay used: immunoSEQ multiplex PCR; TCRdb lists only in-frame clones, some missing. This table has about 560,000 clones, roughly four fifths appearing once. CDR1 is MNHNS, CDR2 SASEGT, per germline. Trimming pared 3 bases from V and 4 bases from J, leaving 15 bases between. The CDR3 loop spans 16 amino acids. The clonotype was recovered from a middle-aged woman in good health. Some clones in this sample may be carry-over from other donors' samples. The sequenced material came from PBMCs. The chain recombines TRBV6-1 with TRBJ2-2; tentatively, D is TRBD1 or TRBD2 (5 bases each). The CDR3 loop is CASSDWGSRGTGELFF. In DNA form, the CDR3 reads TGTGCCAGCAGTGATTGGGGGAGTCGCGGCACCGGGGAGCTGTTTTTT.